The subject of this entry is one T cell receptor (beta chain). What it binds is not known. The data originate from a study of CD8 T cells in ankylosing spondylitis. Study-level findings and limits: Eight highly homologous variants formed a TCR beta motif that appeared characteristic of ankylosing spondylitis blood. Previous work reported some of these motif variants in the synovial fluid and blood of reactive arthritis. Clones linked to disease were reported to show significant enrichment in matched ankylosing spondylitis synovial fluid.

Deletions cut 7 bases from V and 2 bases from J, with 10 bases between. Germline assignment: CDR1 SGHDN and CDR2 FVKESK. The CDR3 length is 13 residues. TCRdb used MiXCR to reprocess the 5' RACE reads, holding one entry per CDR3 protein. Seen here are 390,000 or so distinct CDR3 sequences, around 20% observed once, and the top ten hold about a sixth. The clonotype originates from a male donor with ankylosing spondylitis. The V call is TRBV14, the J call TRBJ2-3; D gene unclear. The source material was blood, either unsorted or a sorted T cell fraction (not recorded which). CDR3 region: CASTQRLTDTQYF. In DNA form, the CDR3 reads TGTGCCAGCACCCAGAGGCTCACAGATACGCAGTATTTT.